This T cell receptor (beta chain) derives from a study of early T cells in non-severe SARS-CoV-2 infection. Study context: Unsorted whole blood bulk RNA was sequenced, with unpaired chains.

Tagging with unique molecular identifiers was applied to individual cDNA molecules. TCRdb used MiXCR to reprocess the 5' RACE reads, holding one entry per CDR3 protein. The sample gives around 44,000 distinct CDR3 sequences, 5.5% to 7.5% of which show up once; about 20% is in the top ten. The germline V gene encodes CDR1 SGHRS and CDR2 YFSETQ. The CDR3 consists of 16 residues. V was shortened by 3 bases and J by 0 bases, with 14 bases between the two germline ends. The V call is TRBV5-1, the J call TRBJ2-3, with D perhaps matching TRBD1 or TRBD2 (5 bases each). The origin of this receptor is an adult who was a healthcare worker with PCR-confirmed SARS-CoV-2 infection or an uninfected control (not recorded which). Sequenced here: whole blood, sampled at baseline. CDR3 DNA sequence: TGCGCCAGCAGCTCGGTTGAGGGGCGGAGCACAGATACGCAGTATTTT. Its protein product is CASSSVEGRSTDTQYF.